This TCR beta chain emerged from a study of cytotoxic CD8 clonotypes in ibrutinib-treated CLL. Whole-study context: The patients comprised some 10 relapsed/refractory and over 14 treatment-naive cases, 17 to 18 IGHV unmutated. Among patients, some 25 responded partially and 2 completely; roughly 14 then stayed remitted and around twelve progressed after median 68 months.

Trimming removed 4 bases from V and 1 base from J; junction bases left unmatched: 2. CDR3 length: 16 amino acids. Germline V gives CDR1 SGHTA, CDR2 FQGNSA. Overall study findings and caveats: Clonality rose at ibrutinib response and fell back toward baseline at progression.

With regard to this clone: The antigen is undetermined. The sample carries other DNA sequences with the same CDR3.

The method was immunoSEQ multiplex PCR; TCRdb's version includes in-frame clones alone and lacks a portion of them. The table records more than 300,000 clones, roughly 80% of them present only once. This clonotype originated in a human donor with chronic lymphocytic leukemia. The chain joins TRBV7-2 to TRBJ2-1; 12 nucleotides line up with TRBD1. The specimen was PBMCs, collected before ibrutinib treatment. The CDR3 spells CASSSGQGASYNEQFF. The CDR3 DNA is TGTGCCAGCAGCTCGGGACAGGGGGCTTCCTACAATGAGCAGTTCTTC.